The clone carrying this T cell receptor beta chain was observed a handful of times. This record belongs to a study of T-cell reconstitution after alpha-beta-depleted transplantation in children. As it was prepared, the TCRbeta library received unique molecular identifiers. TCRdb ran MiXCR on the PCR reads and lists one entry per CDR3 protein. The data show some 530,000 distinct CDR3 sequences, around 13% seen once. The junction had 9 bases not matched to a gene; V was cut back by 6 bases and J by 2 bases. CDR1 is LGHNA, CDR2 YSLEER, per germline. The CDR3 loop spans 15 amino acids. This TCR derives from a human donor who donated a stem cell graft to a child with combined immunodeficiency. Sequencing used PBMCs from the stem cell graft donor, obtained from the stem cell graft. The J gene is TRBJ2-5, the V gene TRBV4-3, with 7 bases lining up with TRBD1. Written as DNA, the CDR3 is TGCGCCAGCAGTCCCGCGGACAGGACACAAGAGACCCAGTACTTC. Its protein product is CASSPADRTQETQYF.